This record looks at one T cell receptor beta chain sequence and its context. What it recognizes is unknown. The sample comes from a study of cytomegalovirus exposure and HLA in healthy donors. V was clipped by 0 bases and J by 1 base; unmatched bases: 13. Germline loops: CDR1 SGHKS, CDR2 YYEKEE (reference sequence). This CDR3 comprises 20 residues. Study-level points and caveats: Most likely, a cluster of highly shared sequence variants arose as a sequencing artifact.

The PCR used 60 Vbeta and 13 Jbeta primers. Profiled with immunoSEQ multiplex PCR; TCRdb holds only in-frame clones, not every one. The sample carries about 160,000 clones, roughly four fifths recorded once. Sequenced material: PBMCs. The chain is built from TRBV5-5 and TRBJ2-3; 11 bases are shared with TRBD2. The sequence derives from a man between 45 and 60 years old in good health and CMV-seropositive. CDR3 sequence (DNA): TGTGCCAGCAGCTTGGATCGTCGGAGACTAGCGGGGCCTCGCACAGATACGCAGTATTTT. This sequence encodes CASSLDRRRLAGPRTDTQYF. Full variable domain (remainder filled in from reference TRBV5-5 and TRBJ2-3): DAGVTQSPTHLIKTRGQQVTLRCSPISGHKSVSWYQQVLGQGPQFIFQYYEKEERGRGNFPDRFSARQFPNYSSELNVNALLLGDSALYLCASSLDRRRLAGPRTDTQYFGPGTRLTVL.